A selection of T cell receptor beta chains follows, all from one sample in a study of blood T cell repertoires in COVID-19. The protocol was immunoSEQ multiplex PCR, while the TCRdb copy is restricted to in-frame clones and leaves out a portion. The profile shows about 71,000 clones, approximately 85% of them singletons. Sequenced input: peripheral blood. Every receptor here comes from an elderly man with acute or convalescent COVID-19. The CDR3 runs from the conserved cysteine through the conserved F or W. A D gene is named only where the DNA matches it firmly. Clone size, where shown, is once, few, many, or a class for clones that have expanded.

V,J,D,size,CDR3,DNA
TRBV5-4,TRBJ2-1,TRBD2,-,CASSFKLAESYNEQFF,TGTGCCAGCAGCTTTAAACTAGCGGAATCCTACAATGAGCAGTTCTTC
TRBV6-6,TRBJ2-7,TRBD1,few,CASRDRRTGGYEQYF,TGTGCCAGCAGGGACCGCAGGACAGGCGGCTACGAGCAGTACTTC
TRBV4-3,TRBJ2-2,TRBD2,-,CASGSPLAGDRTGELFF,TGCGCCAGCGGTTCTCCTCTAGCGGGAGATAGAACCGGGGAGCTGTTTTTT
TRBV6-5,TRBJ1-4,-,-,CASSLYRETNEKLFF,TGTGCCAGCAGTTTATACAGGGAGACTAATGAAAAACTGTTTTTT
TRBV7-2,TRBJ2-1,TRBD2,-,CASSRLAGESYNEQFF,TGTGCCAGCAGCCGCTTAGCGGGAGAATCCTACAATGAGCAGTTCTTC
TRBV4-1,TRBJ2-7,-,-,CASSPRERLRDEQYF,TGCGCCAGCAGCCCACGGGAGCGTCTTCGGGACGAGCAGTACTTC
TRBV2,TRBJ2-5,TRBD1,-,CASNRDSQETQYF,TGTGCCAGCAATCGGGACAGCCAAGAGACCCAGTACTTC
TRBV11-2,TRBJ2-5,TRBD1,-,CASSTLGQGIGETQYF,TGTGCCAGCAGCACACTAGGACAGGGCATAGGGGAGACCCAGTACTTC
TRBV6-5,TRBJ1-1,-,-,CASGLGGVGTEAFF,TGTGCCAGCGGCCTTGGGGGGGTAGGGACTGAAGCTTTCTTT
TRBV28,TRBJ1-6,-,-,CASSLNRADYNSPLHF,TGTGCCAGCAGTTTAAACAGGGCTGACTATAATTCACCCCTCCACTTT
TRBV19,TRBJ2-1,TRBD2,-,CASSAGLAGAASHEQFF,TGTGCCAGTAGCGCGGGACTAGCGGGGGCCGCGAGCCATGAGCAGTTCTTC
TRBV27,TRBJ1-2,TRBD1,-,CASSDRAGGYGYTF,TGTGCCAGCAGTGACAGGGCAGGTGGCTATGGCTACACCTTC
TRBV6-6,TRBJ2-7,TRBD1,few,CASRSDRGIYEQYF,TGTGCCAGCAGATCGGACAGGGGGATCTACGAGCAGTACTTC
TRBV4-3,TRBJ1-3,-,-,CASSQDGGTTGNTIYF,TGCGCCAGCAGCCAAGATGGTGGGACAACTGGAAACACCATATATTTT
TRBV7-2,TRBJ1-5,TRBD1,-,CASSLTGGYANQPQHF,TGTGCCAGCAGCTTAACAGGGGGCTACGCCAATCAGCCCCAGCATTTT
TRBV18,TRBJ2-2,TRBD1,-,CASSPPGQGSSTGELFF,TGTGCCAGCTCACCACCGGGACAGGGGTCGAGCACCGGGGAGCTGTTTTTT
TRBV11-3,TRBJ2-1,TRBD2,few,CASSLGLADEQFF,TGTGCCAGCAGCTTAGGACTAGCGGATGAGCAGTTCTTC
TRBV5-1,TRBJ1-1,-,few,CASSWGTGSLEAFF,TGCGCCAGCAGCTGGGGAACAGGGTCCCTAGAAGCTTTCTTT
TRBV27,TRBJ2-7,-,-,CASSPTVSSYEQYF,TGTGCCAGCAGTCCGACAGTTTCCTCCTACGAGCAGTACTTC
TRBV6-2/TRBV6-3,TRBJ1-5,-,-,CASSQGPGGHQPQHF,TGTGCCAGCAGCCAGGGACCGGGGGGGCATCAGCCCCAGCATTTT
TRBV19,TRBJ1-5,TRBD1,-,CASSSGTGGRQPQHF,TGTGCCAGTAGCTCCGGGACAGGGGGCCGACAGCCCCAGCATTTT
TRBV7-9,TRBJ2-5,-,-,CASSAPISRGGETQYF,TGTGCCAGCAGCGCGCCCATATCAAGGGGAGGAGAGACCCAGTACTTC
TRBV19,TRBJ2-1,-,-,CASSMTGRDNEQFF,TGTGCCAGTAGTATGACAGGTAGGGACAATGAGCAGTTCTTC
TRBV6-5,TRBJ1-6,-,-,CASSTSGQYNSPLHF,TGTGCCAGCAGCACATCCGGACAGTATAATTCACCCCTCCACTTT
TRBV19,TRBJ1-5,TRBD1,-,CASRVGQGNQPQHF,TGTGCCAGTAGGGTGGGACAGGGCAATCAGCCCCAGCATTTT
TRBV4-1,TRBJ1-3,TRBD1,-,CASSQDGNPRTGGNTIYF,TGCGCCAGCAGCCAAGATGGTAACCCTCGGACAGGGGGAAACACCATATATTTT
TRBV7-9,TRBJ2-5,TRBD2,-,CASSALGQRGGERETQYF,TGTGCCAGCAGCGCTCTTGGACAGCGGGGGGGCGAACGGGAGACCCAGTACTTC
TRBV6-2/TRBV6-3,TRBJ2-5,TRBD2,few,CASSYGSGGPQETQYF,TGTGCCAGCAGTTACGGGAGCGGGGGGCCCCAAGAGACCCAGTACTTC
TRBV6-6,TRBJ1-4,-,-,CASSWKSMAANEKLFF,TGTGCCAGCAGTTGGAAGAGCATGGCGGCTAATGAAAAACTGTTTTTT
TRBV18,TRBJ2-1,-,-,CASSTEGDEQFF,TGTGCCAGCTCTACCGAGGGGGATGAGCAGTTCTTC
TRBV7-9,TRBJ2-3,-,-,CASSLALTATDTQYF,TGTGCCAGCAGCTTAGCTTTAACAGCCACAGATACGCAGTATTTT
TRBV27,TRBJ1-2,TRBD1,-,CASSFTGGYGYTF,TGTGCCAGCAGTTTTACAGGGGGGTATGGCTACACCTTC
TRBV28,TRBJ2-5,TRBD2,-,CASRPGLAGTQYF,TGTGCCAGCAGACCGGGACTAGCAGGGACCCAGTACTTC
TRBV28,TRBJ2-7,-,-,CASSKGGWRQYF,TGTGCCAGCAGCAAGGGGGGGTGGAGGCAGTACTTC
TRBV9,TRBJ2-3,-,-,CASSVVARVDTQYF,TGTGCCAGCAGCGTAGTCGCCCGGGTCGATACGCAGTATTTT
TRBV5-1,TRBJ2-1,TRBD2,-,CASSTGLAGGDEQFF,TGCGCCAGCAGCACCGGACTAGCGGGGGGGGATGAGCAGTTCTTC
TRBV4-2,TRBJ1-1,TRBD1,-,CASSRGPGTDTEAFF,TGTGCCAGCAGCCGAGGACCCGGGACAGACACTGAAGCTTTCTTT
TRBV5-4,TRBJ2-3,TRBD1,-,CASSAGGPTSTDTQYF,TGTGCCAGCAGCGCAGGGGGCCCCACTAGCACAGATACGCAGTATTTT
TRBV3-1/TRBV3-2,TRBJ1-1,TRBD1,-,CASSQVTGAKNTEAFF,TGTGCCAGCAGCCAGGTGACAGGGGCAAAGAACACTGAAGCTTTCTTT
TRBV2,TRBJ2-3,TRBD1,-,CASSEEAGGNTDTQYF,TGTGCCAGCAGTGAAGAAGCAGGGGGCAACACAGATACGCAGTATTTT
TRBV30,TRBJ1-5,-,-,CAWSEQAGSNQPQHF,TGTGCCTGGAGTGAGCAGGCGGGTAGCAATCAGCCCCAGCATTTT
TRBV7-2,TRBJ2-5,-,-,CASSLAQVIQTQYF,TGTGCCAGCAGCTTAGCACAGGTGATACAGACCCAGTACTTC
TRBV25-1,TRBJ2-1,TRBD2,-,CASSGGLAGVNEQFF,TGTGCCAGCAGTGGCGGACTAGCGGGAGTGAATGAGCAGTTCTTC
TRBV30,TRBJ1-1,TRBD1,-,CASNRGGGNTEAFF,TGTGCCTCAAACAGGGGAGGAGGGAACACTGAAGCTTTCTTT
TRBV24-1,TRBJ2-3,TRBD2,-,CATSGTSGWSTDTQYF,TGTGCCACCAGTGGGACTAGCGGATGGAGCACAGATACGCAGTATTTT
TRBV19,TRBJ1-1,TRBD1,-,CASTNMRQGNTEAFF,TGTGCCAGTACTAATATGCGACAGGGGAACACTGAAGCTTTCTTT